The 16 T cell receptor beta chains presented below share a single source sample, sequenced in a study of blood T cell repertoires in COVID-19. Libraries were prepared by immunoSEQ multiplex PCR; TCRdb keeps only in-frame clonotypes and omits some of them. The sample records 42,000 or so clones, 76% being singletons. Sequencing input: peripheral blood. Receptor source: a man older than 75 with acute or convalescent COVID-19.

The chain is built from TRBV19 and TRBJ1-2; D is possibly TRBD1 (6 bases). CDR1 is LNHDA and CDR2 is SQIVND in the germline V gene (reference sequence). V lost 5 bases to trimming and J lost 3 bases, with 16 bases between them. The length of the CDR3 is 15 residues. Here the CDR3 reads CASSPQTGRHYGYTF. For the CDR3, the DNA is TGTGCCAGTAGTCCCCAGACAGGAAGGCACTATGGCTACACCTTC.

J is TRBJ2-3 and V is TRBV15; TRBD2 aligns across 7 bases. The junction had 6 bases not matched to a gene; V was cut back by 0 bases and J by 6 bases. CDR1 and CDR2 (germline): LNHNV, YYDKDF (reference sequence). The length of the CDR3 is 15 residues. CDR3 protein: CATSRDRTRGDTQYF. CDR3 DNA: TGTGCCACCAGCAGAGATAGGACTAGGGGCGATACGCAGTATTTT.

This sequence joins TRBV14 and TRBJ1-6; D is unclear. Trimming took 1 base from V and 7 from J, leaving 8 bases between them. CDR3 length: 14 amino acids. Germline CDR1 SGHDN, CDR2 FVKESK. CDR3 sequence (DNA): TGTGCCAGCAGCCAAGTCCGGGAAAATTCACCCCTCCACTTT. The encoded protein is CASSQVRENSPLHF.

The chain links TRBV9 to TRBJ2-5; 7 bases are a match to TRBD2. This CDR3 region has 13 residues. The germline V gene has CDR1 SGDLS and CDR2 YYNGEE. Trimming removed 4 bases from V and 1 base from J; junction bases left unmatched: 1. This CDR3 is CASSRTSQETQYF. For the CDR3, the DNA is TGTGCCAGCAGCAGGACTAGCCAAGAGACCCAGTACTTC.

The chain employs TRBV29-1 and TRBJ2-7, with D tentatively TRBD2 (6 bases). Germline-derived CDR1 and CDR2 are SQVTM and ANQGSEA. The CDR3 contains 15 residues. V shed 0 bases and J shed 1 base, with 13 bases lying between them. This CDR3 reads CSVEDPRLGSYEQYF. CDR3 nucleotides: TGCAGCGTTGAAGATCCGAGACTAGGATCCTACGAGCAGTACTTC.

As for this clone: This same CDR3 is encoded by further DNA sequences in the sample. The chain employs TRBV5-6 and TRBJ2-7; possibly TRBD1 for D (5 bases). CDR3 length equals 13 residues. Germline values: CDR1 SGHDT, CDR2 YYEEEE. V lost 4 bases and J lost 5, with 13 bases in between. CDR3 region: CASSPIGVDEQYF. The CDR3 DNA sequence: TGTGCCAGCAGCCCCATAGGGGTCGACGAGCAGTACTTC.

Turning to this clone: A read error may produce the germline difference seen at one junction end. This chain joins TRBV7-7 and TRBJ2-7; unclear D gene. The germline CDR1 and CDR2 sequences are SSHAT and FNYEAQ (reference sequence). CDR3 length: 13 amino acids. The CDR3, as DNA: TGTGCTAGCAGCCCCGCGGCCTCCTACGAGCAGTACTTC. This encodes CASSPAASYEQYF.

The V gene is TRBV6-6, the J gene TRBJ1-5; D unclear. Trimming took 2 bases from V and 0 from J, leaving 5 bases between them. The germline gives CDR1 MNHNY, CDR2 SVGAGI (reference sequence). The CDR3 contains 14 residues. The CDR3 is CASSYADSNQPQHF. For the CDR3, the DNA is TGTGCCAGCAGTTACGCAGATAGCAATCAGCCCCAGCATTTT.

In its sample, this clone was seen once. The rearrangement links TRBV18 to TRBJ2-7, with 11 bases identical to TRBD2. The germline V gene encodes CDR1 KGHSH and CDR2 LQKENI. V was clipped by 6 bases and J by 4 bases; unmatched bases: 17. CDR3 length: 18 amino acids. The CDR3 sequence: CASSQGPTSGTFLYEQYF. The CDR3 nucleotides are TGTGCCAGCTCCCAGGGGCCGACTAGCGGGACCTTCCTGTACGAGCAGTACTTC.

V gene TRBV7-6 combines with J gene TRBJ2-7, with 12 bases matching TRBD1. CDR3 length: 15 amino acids. J lost 5 bases, V lost 1 base, and 3 bases had no gene match. Germline values: CDR1 SGHVS, CDR2 FNYEAQ. CDR3 nucleotides: TGTGCCAGCAGCTTAGTGGGACAGGGGGCCGACGAGCAGTACTTC. Translated, it gives CASSLVGQGADEQYF.

The chain recombines TRBV9 with TRBJ2-1; 9 nucleotides align to TRBD1. CDR3 length: 15 residues. V lost 0 bases and J lost 8; bases outside the gene matches: 6. Germline-derived CDR1 and CDR2 are SGDLS and YYNGEE. CDR3 bases: TGTGCCAGCAGCGTAGGGGGGGACAGGGTATATGAGCAGTTCTTC. Translating it yields CASSVGGDRVYEQFF.

This clone has just a few counts. The V gene is TRBV6-5, the J gene TRBJ2-7; 7 bases align to TRBD1. Germline V gene data show CDR1 as MNHEY and CDR2 as SVGAGI. V shed 4 bases, J shed 3 bases, and the junction held 6 bases outside the gene matches. The CDR3 contains 14 residues. The CDR3 loop is CASSFNRGFYEQYF. CDR3 DNA sequence: TGTGCCAGCAGTTTTAACAGGGGTTTCTACGAGCAGTACTTC.

This chain uses TRBV6-5 with TRBJ1-2; D perhaps matches TRBD1 (5 bases). V lost 9 bases, J lost 7 bases, and 15 bases lay in between. Per the germline V gene, CDR1 is MNHEY and CDR2 is SVGAGI. CDR3 size: 12 residues. In DNA, the CDR3 is TGTGCCAGTGGGGCGGGGGTCCCTGGCTACACCTTC. Amino acids: CASGAGVPGYTF.

The J gene is TRBJ2-7, the V gene TRBV2, with D perhaps matching TRBD1 (5 bases). With 2 bases removed from V and 3 bases from J, the gap between germline ends came to 5 bases. CDR1 SNHLY and CDR2 FYNNEI come from the germline V gene. The CDR3 loop spans 12 amino acids. The CDR3 coding sequence is TGTGCCAGCAGTGAAAGGGGCTACGAGCAGTACTTC. As protein: CASSERGYEQYF.

The V call is TRBV11-3, the J call TRBJ2-5; TRBD2 agrees at 12 bases. CDR1 is SGHNT and CDR2 is YENEEA in the germline V gene. The CDR3 is 17 residues long. Trimming at V came to 0 bases and at J to 4 bases, leaving 6 bases not matched to a gene. The CDR3 region has the DNA TGTGCCAGCAGCTTAGAGACTAGCGGGAGTGGACTAGAGACCCAGTACTTC. Its translation: CASSLETSGSGLETQYF.

The chain has TRBV5-4 and TRBJ2-1; 10 bases map to TRBD2. CDR3 length: 15 amino acids. The germline gives CDR1 SGHNT, CDR2 YYREEE (reference sequence). V shed 5 bases, J shed 2 bases, and the junction held 4 bases outside the gene matches. CDR3 sequence (DNA): TGTGCCAGCAGATTAGCGGGGGGTCCCTACAATGAGCAGTTCTTC. It is translated as CASRLAGGPYNEQFF.